This T cell receptor beta chain was found in a study of OX40 agonist ivuxolimab in advanced cancers. In terms of the full investigation: Ivuxolimab was a fully human IgG2 agonistic monoclonal antibody targeting the costimulatory receptor OX40 (CD134). Intravenous ivuxolimab was administered to patients every 2 weeks at six dose levels: 0.01, 0.1, 0.3, 1.5, 3 and 10 mg/kg. Three dose-escalation patients achieved partial responses, one with hepatocellular carcinoma and two with cutaneous melanoma. Of the approximately 53 patients in dose escalation, around 20 had hepatocellular carcinoma, around 15 had melanoma, 9 had renal cell carcinoma and 9 had head and neck cancer. Peripheral TCRbeta sequencing was intended to test whether TCR sequence diversity was altered and clonal T-cell expansion was caused by ivuxolimab. Patients were allowed to have had prior anti-PD-1, anti-PD-L1 or anti-CTLA-4 therapy, and approximately 40% of the dose-escalation patients had been treated with checkpoint inhibitors. The monotherapy dose-escalation portion (N of about 50 patients) of the phase I ivuxolimab trial is reported in the paper. In the dose-escalation cohort, approximately 82% of patients were male, and the mean age was approximately 60 years, with a range of 23 to 79. The paper's findings and limits, for the study overall: Low levels of normalized T-cell clonal expansion were also seen in some patients who did not respond. Clonal expansion of both CD4+ and CD8+ blood T cells was observed from baseline to week 6 at doses 0.1 to 3.0 mg/kg. On average, CD8+ T cells showed more expanded clones than CD4+ T cells after ivuxolimab. Which antigens the clonally expanded peripheral T cells were specific for was not determined. In the 0.1-3.0 mg/kg groups, partial responders were among the patients with the lowest normalized peripheral clonal expansion, particularly in CD8+ T cells.

The CDR3, from cysteine to phenylalanine, totals 13 residues. Only CDR3 DNA is held: 39 bases, read in frame from base 1. From a lookup of the germline V gene, CDR1 and CDR2 are SGHTA and FQGNSA. Trimming costs V 5 bases and J 5 bases, and their ends lie 9 bases apart. Concerning this clone itself: Its antigen specificity is not known. Base qualities are not recorded, but no much larger clone differs from it by a single base.

The trial excluded patients who had a history of autoimmune disease or were on systemic immunosuppression. Peripheral blood for TCR sequencing was drawn from every dose cohort at baseline, at cycle 4 day 1 and at cycle 7 day 1. The samples were taken from a phase I, first-in-human, multicenter, open-label dose-escalation trial of ivuxolimab. Adults with locally advanced or metastatic melanoma, renal cell, hepatocellular, or head and neck squamous cell carcinoma were enrolled in the trial. CD4+ and CD8+ T cells were sorted separately from peripheral blood before TCR sequencing. To sequence the TCRbeta CDR3 region, genomic DNA was isolated from the sorted cells. The immunoSEQ Assay was used for sequencing of TCRbeta CDR3 regions. TCRdb limited this immuneACCESS table to in-frame rearrangements with V and J called. A share of clones is missing; checked studies link under half to unresolved V genes, and the rest is unexplained. The sample contains 150,000 to 190,000 clones, roughly 94% of them found a single time. The biggest ten clones account for around 0.33% of the sample.

The chain is encoded by TRBV7-2 joined to TRBJ1-4; 5 matching bases give a weak D call of TRBD1. This clonotype originated in an adult with an advanced solid tumor such as melanoma, head and neck, liver or kidney cancer. The sample was CD4+ or CD8+ T cells sorted from blood, taken in a trial of the OX40 agonist ivuxolimab. The DNA sequence is as follows: TGTGCCAGCAGCCGACAGTCCAATGAAAAACTGTTTTTT. Its protein is CASSRQSNEKLFF.